The rows below give T cell receptor beta chains drawn from one sample of a study of CD8 T cells in ankylosing spondylitis. TCRdb analysed the 5' RACE reads with MiXCR anew, one entry per CDR3 protein. Of 500,000 to 650,000 distinct CDR3 sequences listed, approximately 5.3% were seen once; the top ten hold roughly 3.5%. Sequenced: blood, either unsorted or a sorted T cell fraction (not recorded which). The receptors were gathered from a male donor with ankylosing spondylitis. The CDR3 runs from the conserved cysteine through the conserved F or W. The D gene is left open where the match is weak. The size field is filled for only some rows; it gives once, few, many or a size class.

>TRBD1|TRBJ1-2|TRBV20-1|many
CSASSGTGGHGYTF
TGCAGTGCGAGCTCCGGGACAGGGGGCCATGGCTACACCTTC
>TRBD1|TRBJ2-2|TRBV5-1|many
CASSLPTGETGELFF
TGCGCCAGCAGCTTACCGACAGGGGAAACCGGGGAGCTGTTTTTT
>.|TRBJ2-4|TRBV11-3|many
CASSRGGIQYF
TGTGCCAGCAGCCGAGGGGGAATTCAGTACTTC
>.|TRBJ2-3|TRBV7-9|many
CASSSGRRVGDTQYF
TGTGCCAGCAGCTCGGGGAGGAGGGTCGGAGATACGCAGTATTTT
>.|TRBJ1-1|TRBV12-3/TRBV12-4|many
CASTLTQFGMNTEAFF
TGTGCCAGCACCCTTACCCAATTCGGCATGAACACTGAAGCTTTCTTT
>.|TRBJ2-7|TRBV14|few
CASSQSRTPSNEQYF
TGTGCCAGCAGCCAATCTCGGACCCCATCGAACGAGCAGTACTTC
>TRBD1|TRBJ1-5|TRBV7-2|many
CASSLQGADQPQHF
TGTGCCAGCAGCTTACAGGGGGCGGATCAGCCCCAGCATTTT
>.|TRBJ2-7|TRBV4-3|many
CASSQERGVSSYEQYF
TGCGCCAGCAGCCAAGAAAGGGGGGTTAGCTCCTACGAGCAGTACTTC
>.|TRBJ1-1|TRBV4-3|many
CASSQVPGDGPEAFF
TGCGCCAGCAGCCAAGTCCCCGGGGACGGCCCTGAAGCTTTCTTT
>.|TRBJ2-1|TRBV4-3|many
CASSAAHIQFF
TGCGCCAGCAGCGCGGCCCATATCCAGTTCTTC
>TRBD1|TRBJ2-7|TRBV5-1|few
CASSLLRDRIYEQYF
TGCGCCAGCAGCTTGCTACGGGACAGGATATACGAGCAGTACTTC
>.|TRBJ1-4|TRBV7-6|few
CASRGGGNEKLFF
TGTGCCAGCAGAGGTGGGGGTAATGAAAAACTGTTTTTT
>.|TRBJ2-7|TRBV6-5|many
CASSYVGTQYF
TGTGCCAGCAGTTACGTGGGGACTCAGTACTTC
>.|TRBJ1-1|TRBV20-1|many
CSARRPPPEAFF
TGCAGTGCTCGTCGGCCACCCCCTGAAGCTTTCTTT
>TRBD2|TRBJ2-1|TRBV4-1|many
CASSQEAASGRGEQFF
TGCGCCAGCAGCCAAGAAGCGGCTAGCGGGAGAGGGGAGCAGTTCTTC
>TRBD2|TRBJ2-7|TRBV3-1|.
CASSQGGDYSYEQYF
TGTGCCAGCAGCCAAGGGGGGGACTACTCCTACGAGCAGTACTTC
>.|TRBJ2-5|TRBV10-3|many
CAISERLSSAQETQYF
TGTGCCATCAGTGAGCGCTTATCTAGCGCCCAAGAGACCCAGTACTTC
>.|TRBJ2-4|TRBV25-1|few
CAIGGRTAKNIQYF
TGTGCCATCGGGGGTAGGACAGCCAAAAACATTCAGTACTTC
>.|TRBJ2-5|TRBV7-9|few
CASLGATGQETQYF
TGTGCCAGCCTTGGGGCGACAGGTCAAGAGACCCAGTACTTC
>.|TRBJ1-2|TRBV5-1|few
CASSAGLLANYGYTF
TGCGCCAGCAGTGCAGGGTTACTAGCTAACTATGGCTACACCTTC
>.|TRBJ2-5|TRBV5-1|.
CASSLAVRGRQETQYF
TGCGCCAGCAGCTTGGCCGTCAGGGGTCGACAAGAGACCCAGTACTTC
>TRBD1|TRBJ2-6|TRBV5-1|.
CASSYEPTGTAPGANVLTF
TGCGCCAGCAGCTACGAACCGACAGGGACGGCCCCCGGGGCCAACGTCCTGACTTTC
>.|TRBJ1-5|TRBV6-1|many
CASSGGLDNQPQHF
TGTGCCAGCAGTGGGGGTTTGGACAATCAGCCCCAGCATTTT
>TRBD1|TRBJ1-4|TRBV20-1|many
CSARYRGRFEEKLFF
TGCAGTGCTAGGTACAGGGGGCGTTTTGAGGAAAAACTGTTTTTT
>.|TRBJ2-7|TRBV10-3|many
CAISESKSPGYEQYF
TGTGCCATCAGTGAGTCGAAGTCTCCCGGCTACGAGCAGTACTTC
>TRBD1|TRBJ1-2|TRBV7-2|many
CASSSPGQGTYGYTF
TGTGCCAGCAGCTCCCCTGGACAGGGCACCTATGGCTACACCTTC
>.|TRBJ2-2|TRBV9|many
CASSDIPGELFF
TGTGCCAGCAGCGATATCCCGGGGGAGCTGTTTTTT
>.|TRBJ2-2|TRBV6-5|many
CASSYYGPGFDTGELFF
TGTGCCAGCAGTTACTACGGTCCGGGTTTTGACACCGGGGAGCTGTTTTTT
>.|TRBJ2-7|TRBV2|few
CASISYYEQYF
TGTGCCAGCATTTCTTACTACGAGCAGTACTTC
>.|TRBJ2-1|TRBV7-9|many
CASSLDGDEQFF
TGTGCCAGCAGCTTAGATGGGGATGAGCAGTTCTTC
>.|TRBJ2-1|TRBV7-9|few
CASSLQGRFPYNEQFF
TGTGCCAGCAGCTTGCAGGGTAGATTTCCCTACAATGAGCAGTTCTTC
>.|TRBJ2-3|TRBV29-1|many
CSVVRERGTDTQYF
TGCAGCGTTGTGAGGGAGCGAGGCACAGATACGCAGTATTTT
>TRBD2|TRBJ2-5|TRBV6-5|.
CASSYVAGGTGETQYF
TGTGCCAGCAGTTACGTAGCGGGAGGGACCGGGGAGACCCAGTACTTC
>.|TRBJ2-3|TRBV20-1|.
CSAHHLARRHGTQYF
TGCAGTGCTCACCACCTAGCGAGACGCCATGGTACGCAGTATTTT
>TRBD1|TRBJ1-4|TRBV5-1|many
CASSLAQGVGGKLFF
TGCGCCAGCAGCTTGGCCCAGGGGGTAGGAGGAAAACTGTTTTTT
>.|TRBJ2-1|TRBV11-1|many
CASSSRAYEQFF
TGTGCCAGCAGCTCAAGGGCCTATGAGCAGTTCTTC
>TRBD2|TRBJ2-1|TRBV9|many
CASSALAGARSYNEQFF
TGTGCCAGCAGCGCCCTAGCGGGGGCCCGCTCCTACAATGAGCAGTTCTTC
>TRBD1|TRBJ1-2|TRBV27|many
CASSQYGTGALYGYTF
TGTGCCAGCAGTCAATACGGGACAGGGGCCCTCTATGGCTACACCTTC
>.|TRBJ1-3|TRBV6-1|many
CASSPYASGNTIYF
TGTGCCAGCAGTCCTTACGCCTCTGGAAACACCATATATTTT
>.|TRBJ2-1|TRBV7-8|many
CASSLGLGGDEQFF
TGTGCCAGCAGCTTAGGGCTGGGAGGCGATGAGCAGTTCTTC
>.|TRBJ1-1|TRBV4-3|few
CASSQAGAEAFF
TGCGCCAGCAGCCAAGCTGGGGCTGAAGCTTTCTTT
>TRBD2|TRBJ2-3|TRBV11-2|many
CASSQNVLAGGGTDTQYF
TGTGCCAGCAGCCAGAACGTACTAGCGGGAGGTGGGACAGATACGCAGTATTTT
>.|TRBJ2-7|TRBV18|many
CASSPGYEQYF
TGTGCCAGCTCACCAGGGTACGAGCAGTACTTC
>TRBD2|TRBJ2-5|TRBV12-3/TRBV12-4|.
CASSLREGLQETQYF
TGTGCCAGCAGTTTAAGGGAGGGTCTTCAAGAGACCCAGTACTTC
>TRBD1|TRBJ2-2|TRBV5-1|many
CASTNDRGPGELFF
TGCGCCAGCACCAATGACAGGGGACCCGGGGAGCTGTTTTTT
>TRBD2|TRBJ2-3|TRBV7-2|few
CASRFSGGIADTQYF
TGTGCCAGCAGATTTAGCGGGGGGATCGCAGATACGCAGTATTTT
>.|TRBJ2-1|TRBV29-1|many
CSWSHYNEQFF
TGCAGCTGGAGCCACTACAATGAGCAGTTCTTC
>.|TRBJ2-2|TRBV20-1|many
CSASRLIRRTGELFF
TGCAGTGCCTCCCGCTTAATCAGGCGCACCGGGGAGCTGTTTTTT
>.|TRBJ1-5|TRBV20-1|many
CSARRVGNQPQHF
TGCAGTGCTAGGAGGGTTGGCAATCAGCCCCAGCATTTT
>TRBD2|TRBJ2-3|TRBV20-1|.
CSASRLAGEDTQYF
TGCAGTGCTTCCCGACTAGCGGGAGAAGATACGCAGTATTTT
>.|TRBJ2-1|TRBV6-2/TRBV6-3|many
CASSYSSLNNEQFF
TGTGCCAGCAGTTACTCGAGCCTTAACAATGAGCAGTTCTTC
>.|TRBJ2-7|TRBV18|many
CASSPRRSSYEQYF
TGTGCCAGCTCACCACGAAGGAGTTCCTACGAGCAGTACTTC
>.|TRBJ2-3|TRBV28|many
CASSSFGGNPGQYLADTQYF
TGTGCCAGCAGTTCTTTTGGGGGGAATCCGGGACAGTATTTGGCAGATACGCAGTATTTT
>.|TRBJ2-2|TRBV6-1|few
CASTRQLSNTGELFF
TGTGCCAGCACTCGACAGCTTTCGAACACCGGGGAGCTGTTTTTT
>.|TRBJ2-5|TRBV7-8|many
CASSFWGYQETQYF
TGTGCCAGCAGCTTTTGGGGGTACCAAGAGACCCAGTACTTC
>.|TRBJ1-2|TRBV7-9|many
CASSYGSNYGYTF
TGTGCCAGCAGCTATGGATCGAACTATGGCTACACCTTC
>.|TRBJ2-3|TRBV20-1|many
CRGDEGAFTDTQYF
TGCAGGGGGGACGAAGGGGCGTTTACAGATACGCAGTATTTT